This T cell receptor (beta chain) was profiled in a study of cytomegalovirus exposure and HLA in healthy donors. Sequencing used immunoSEQ multiplex PCR; TCRdb keeps in-frame clones, though not all of them. The table has 200,000 or so clones, around 80% seen once; the top ten hold 13%. This clone was counted only a few times. With 4 bases removed from V and 5 bases from J, the gap between germline ends came to 5 bases. Germline loops: CDR1 MDHEN, CDR2 SYDVKM. The CDR3 is 11 residues long. The rearrangement uses TRBV28 and TRBJ2-5; D remains ambiguous. The source of this sequence is a woman aged 25 to 45 in good health and CMV-seropositive. The material sequenced was PBMCs. In DNA, the CDR3 is TGTGCCAGCAGTTCGGAGGAGACCCAGTACTTC. The encoded protein is CASSSEETQYF.